A selection of T cell receptor beta chains follows, all from one sample in a study of CD8+ T cells in alopecia areata. Data came from immunoSEQ multiplex PCR; TCRdb stores just in-frame clones and leaves some out. In the table there are roughly 170,000 clones, about 60% of which are singletons. The starting material was CD8+ T cells sorted from blood, obtained at week 24, from a patient treated with tofacitinib. The receptors derive from a human donor with alopecia areata. Each CDR3 is given with its conserved first and last residue. A D gene is named only where the DNA matches it firmly. Expanded clones are given a class, and other clones once, few, many or no size at all.

d_call clone_size j_call v_call cdr3_aa cdr3_nt
. . TRBJ2-1 TRBV6-5 CASSLARSSEQFF TGTGCCAGCAGTTTGGCCCGATCTAGTGAGCAGTTCTTC
. once TRBJ1-1 TRBV5-6 CASSLFRAPNTEAFF TGTGCCAGCAGCTTGTTTAGAGCCCCGAACACTGAAGCTTTCTTT
. . TRBJ1-5 TRBV2 CASSSRQGRIRPQHF TGTGCCAGCAGCTCGAGGCAGGGGCGCATCAGACCCCAGCATTTT
TRBD2 . TRBJ2-7 TRBV7-6 CASSLEPTSWTYEQYF TGTGCCAGCAGCTTAGAGCCGACTAGCTGGACCTACGAGCAGTACTTC
TRBD1 . TRBJ2-3 TRBV29-1 CSVEGGQGEDTQYF TGCAGCGTTGAAGGGGGACAGGGGGAAGATACGCAGTATTTT
TRBD1 . TRBJ2-7 TRBV7-9 CASSLNRGTYGYEQYF TGTGCCAGCAGCCTCAACAGGGGGACTTATGGCTACGAGCAGTACTTC
. . TRBJ2-2 TRBV29-1 CSVDGKNTGELFF TGCAGCGTTGATGGAAAAAACACCGGGGAGCTGTTTTTT
TRBD2 . TRBJ2-7 TRBV27 CASSLSRTSGGYEQYF TGTGCCAGCAGTTTATCGAGGACTAGCGGAGGCTACGAGCAGTACTTC
. . TRBJ2-2 TRBV27 CASSRNTGELFF TGTGCCAGCAGTAGGAACACCGGGGAGCTGTTTTTT
. few TRBJ2-3 TRBV30 CAWSAGTGVLTDTQYF TGTGCCTGGAGCGCCGGGACTGGAGTACTGACAGATACGCAGTATTTT
. many TRBJ2-2 TRBV29-1 CSVEFGSANTGELFF TGCAGCGTTGAATTCGGGAGCGCGAACACCGGGGAGCTGTTTTTT
. . TRBJ1-2 TRBV7-6 CASSLDPIANYGYTF TGTGCCAGCAGCTTAGATCCGATAGCTAACTATGGCTACACCTTC
. . TRBJ2-5 TRBV30 CAWSGDSEGETQYF TGTGCCTGGAGTGGTGACTCCGAGGGTGAGACCCAGTACTTC
. few TRBJ1-1 TRBV29-1 CSVPRDAGTEAFF TGCAGCGTGCCTCGGGATGCGGGCACTGAAGCTTTCTTT
. . TRBJ2-1 TRBV27 CASSPGRKNEQFF TGTGCCAGCAGTCCTGGGAGGAAAAATGAGCAGTTCTTC
. . TRBJ1-6 TRBV7-9 CASSPQGGNNSPLHF TGTGCCAGCAGCCCCCAGGGCGGGAATAATTCACCCCTCCACTTT
. . TRBJ2-1 TRBV15 CATSRTRGGEQFF TGTGCCACCAGCCGAACACGTGGCGGGGAGCAGTTCTTC
TRBD2 . TRBJ2-1 TRBV29-1 CSAPAGGPNNEQFF TGCAGCGCGCCGGCGGGGGGGCCCAACAATGAGCAGTTCTTC
. . TRBJ2-1 TRBV29-1 CSAREHGDNEQFF TGCAGCGCAAGGGAACACGGAGACAATGAGCAGTTCTTC
TRBD1 . TRBJ1-5 TRBV18 CASSPGTGGQPQHF TGTGCCAGCTCACCAGGAACAGGGGGTCAGCCCCAGCATTTT
. . TRBJ2-3 TRBV5-6 CATSPRDLGTDTQYF TGTGCCACCTCACCCCGGGACTTGGGGACAGATACGCAGTATTTT
. . TRBJ2-3 TRBV5-1 CASSLSGASKNTQYF TGCGCCAGCAGCTTATCAGGGGCGAGTAAGAATACGCAGTATTTT
. . TRBJ2-5 TRBV18 CASSPDRGETQYF TGTGCCAGCTCACCGGACCGAGGAGAGACCCAGTACTTC
. . TRBJ1-2 TRBV7-9 CASSSQGRTNYGYTF TGTGCCAGCAGCTCCCAGGGGCGAACTAACTATGGCTACACCTTC
. . TRBJ2-5 TRBV13 CASTKVQETQYF TGTGCCAGCACCAAGGTCCAAGAGACCCAGTACTTC
TRBD2 . TRBJ2-3 TRBV7-2 CASSKTSGGAQDTQYF TGTGCCAGCAGCAAGACTAGCGGGGGGGCCCAAGATACGCAGTATTTT
TRBD1 few TRBJ2-1 TRBV29-1 CSVGQGTNEQFF TGCAGCGTTGGACAGGGAACAAATGAGCAGTTCTTC
. . TRBJ1-1 TRBV29-1 CSVPWGTSEAFF TGCAGCGTTCCGTGGGGCACGAGTGAAGCTTTCTTT
. few TRBJ2-5 TRBV4-1 CASSQDPGQNYQETQYF TGCGCCAGCAGCCAAGATCCTGGACAGAACTACCAAGAGACCCAGTACTTC
. . TRBJ2-7 TRBV30 CAWSPAYYEQYF TGTGCCTGGAGTCCGGCGTACTACGAGCAGTACTTC
. . TRBJ1-1 TRBV13 CASSGTAFF TGTGCCAGCAGTGGGACGGCTTTCTTT
. few TRBJ2-3 TRBV2 CASSEAGLPGTDTQYF TGTGCCAGCAGTGAAGCTGGGCTCCCCGGCACAGATACGCAGTATTTT
TRBD2 . TRBJ2-3 TRBV27 CASSPMGRGGRFNTDTQYF TGTGCCAGCAGCCCAATGGGGCGGGGGGGCCGGTTTAACACAGATACGCAGTATTTT
. . TRBJ2-2 TRBV5-1 CASSPGPLGGELFF TGCGCCAGCAGCCCGGGACCTTTGGGCGGGGAGCTGTTTTTT
. few TRBJ2-3 TRBV29-1 CSGEAPGHLTDTQYF TGCAGCGGCGAAGCCCCGGGACACCTCACAGATACGCAGTATTTT
. . TRBJ1-6 TRBV19 CASSTWDIQDSPLHF TGTGCCAGTAGCACCTGGGACATTCAGGATTCACCCCTCCACTTT
. . TRBJ2-1 TRBV7-2 CASSFRVDEQFF TGTGCCAGCAGCTTCAGGGTAGATGAGCAGTTCTTC